This T cell receptor beta chain is drawn from a study of blood T cell repertoires in COVID-19. Study overall: Donors in the United States, Italy and Spain gave samples during acute or convalescent COVID-19.

Recruitment covered about 25 US areas and drew participants whose ages spanned about 18 to 90 years. Which cohort a participant joined came from the clinical history participants gave. Donors in Cohort 3 who had recovered were those with two negative PCRs, healthcare professional clearance, or resolution of their symptoms. V was cut by 0 bases and J by 9 bases, with 9 bases left in between. Germline CDR1 KGHSH, CDR2 LQKENI. The CDR3 is 12 residues long. Here immunoSEQ multiplex PCR was the method, and the copy in TCRdb shows in-frame clones only, minus some. The repertoire holds some 150,000 clones, 70% to 85% seen once, with nearly 15% in the top ten.

The TCR was taken from a man aged 50 to 60 who had recovered from COVID-19. V usage is TRBV18 and J usage is TRBJ2-7; weak D call: TRBD1 (5 bases). The sample taken for sequencing was PBMCs or T cells enriched from blood (not recorded which). The DNA of the CDR3 is TGTGCCAGCTCACCACCTCAGGGCACGCAGTACTTC. This codes for CASSPPQGTQYF.